The rows below give T cell receptor beta chains drawn from one sample of a study of blood T cell repertoires in COVID-19. Generated by immunoSEQ multiplex PCR, the TCRdb table keeps only in-frame clones and is missing some. The table includes about 260,000 clones, about 88% detected once. What was sequenced was PBMCs or T cells enriched from blood (not recorded which). The receptor set was obtained from a woman between 45 and 60 years old who had recovered from COVID-19. Each CDR3 is given with its conserved first and last residue. Each record gives: J gene, V gene, clone size, D gene, CDR3 DNA, CDR3 protein. A D gene is named only where the DNA matches it firmly. Rows give clone size only sometimes, using once, few, many, or a class for an expanded clone.

>TRBJ2-1|TRBV11-2|NA|TRBD2
TGTGCCAGCAGCTTAGTGATTAGCGGGAGAAATGAGCAGTTCTTC
CASSLVISGRNEQFF
>TRBJ1-1|TRBV15|NA|NA
TGTGCCACCAGCAGAGATGATGGGCCCTCTGAAGCTTTCTTT
CATSRDDGPSEAFF
>TRBJ2-1|TRBV3-1/TRBV3-2|NA|TRBD2
TGTGCCAGCAGCCAAGAGAGGGGGGCTAGCGGGAGGAGTTACAATGAGCAGTTCTTC
CASSQERGASGRSYNEQFF
>TRBJ1-3|TRBV11-2|few|NA
TGTGCCAGCAGCTTAGACTTCTCAGCTGGAAACACCATATATTTT
CASSLDFSAGNTIYF
>TRBJ2-1|TRBV3-1/TRBV3-2|NA|TRBD2
TGTGCCAGCAGCCAAGAGCGGGAGGGCTCCTACAATGAGCAGTTCTTC
CASSQEREGSYNEQFF
>TRBJ1-5|TRBV19|few|TRBD1
TGTGCCAGTAGTGGGCGGACAGGGCCTTATAGCAATCAGCCCCAGCATTTT
CASSGRTGPYSNQPQHF
>TRBJ2-7|TRBV3-1/TRBV3-2|NA|TRBD1
TGTGCCAGCAGCCCTACTGGTGGGACAGGGCGTTGGGAGCAGTACTTC
CASSPTGGTGRWEQYF
>TRBJ1-3|TRBV6-5|NA|NA
TGTGCCAGCAGCCCGCGGGGAAGCGCTGGAAACACCATATATTTT
CASSPRGSAGNTIYF
>TRBJ1-5|TRBV19|NA|NA
TGTGCCAGTAGGGACAGTAGCAATCAGCCCCAGCATTTT
CASRDSSNQPQHF
>TRBJ1-2|TRBV20-1|NA|TRBD1
TGCAGTGCTAGTCCGACCCTAAGACAGGGCCGAGACCATGGCTACACCTTC
CSASPTLRQGRDHGYTF
>TRBJ2-1|TRBV5-4|NA|NA
TGTGCCAGCAGCTCGGGACACGGCTACAATGAGCAGTTCTTC
CASSSGHGYNEQFF
>TRBJ2-1|TRBV27|NA|TRBD1
TGTGCCAGCAGTACGATCCCCGGGACAGCCTACAATGAGCAGTTCTTC
CASSTIPGTAYNEQFF
>TRBJ1-3|TRBV7-2|NA|NA
TGTGCCAGCAGCTTAGGAGGGCCCGGAAACACCATATATTTT
CASSLGGPGNTIYF
>TRBJ1-1|TRBV3-1/TRBV3-2|NA|TRBD1
TGTGCCAGCACCGCGACAGGGATTGAAGCTTTCTTT
CASTATGIEAFF
>TRBJ1-2|TRBV20-1|NA|NA
TGCAGGCGGGGGGGCGGTCGGCGCTACACCTTC
CRRGGGRRYTF
>TRBJ1-6|TRBV3-1/TRBV3-2|NA|NA
TGTGCCAGCAGCCAAAGCTCCAATAATTCACCCCTCCACTTT
CASSQSSNNSPLHF
>TRBJ2-1|TRBV19|NA|NA
TGTGCCAGTAGTATCGGGCAGGGTACCTACAATGAGCAGTTCTTC
CASSIGQGTYNEQFF
>TRBJ2-7|TRBV9|NA|TRBD2
TGTGCCAGCAGCGTAGATGGGACTAGCGCCTACGAGCAGTACTTC
CASSVDGTSAYEQYF
>TRBJ1-1|TRBV5-1|NA|NA
TGCGCCAGCAGCTTGGAGTGGAGTAACACTGAAGCTTTCTTT
CASSLEWSNTEAFF
>TRBJ1-1|TRBV7-2|NA|TRBD1
TGTGCCAGCAGCTTAGGGGCAGGGGGCACTGAAGCTTTCTTT
CASSLGAGGTEAFF
>TRBJ2-5|TRBV7-6|NA|NA
TGTGCCAGCACCCCCGGAGAGACCCAGTACTTC
CASTPGETQYF
>TRBJ2-3|TRBV7-2|NA|NA
TGTGCCAGCAGCTACTACTCAGATACGCAGTATTTT
CASSYYSDTQYF
>TRBJ1-1|TRBV25-1|many|TRBD1
TGTGCCAGCAGTGCTCAGGGGGATCGGGCTGAAGCTTTCTTT
CASSAQGDRAEAFF
>TRBJ1-2|TRBV7-2|NA|NA
TGTGCCAGCAGTCGGGATTCTTCCTGGGGCTACACCTTC
CASSRDSSWGYTF
>TRBJ2-5|TRBV5-1|NA|TRBD2
TGCGCCAGCAGCCCCGGGACTAGCGGGATAGAGACCCAGTACTTC
CASSPGTSGIETQYF
>TRBJ1-1|TRBV4-3|NA|NA
TGCGCCAGCAGCCACAAAAACGCAGGCCCGGCAAGGACTGAAGCTTTCTTT
CASSHKNAGPARTEAFF
>TRBJ2-1|TRBV9|NA|TRBD2
TGTGCCAGCAGCCTAACTAGCGGGAAGGTCAATGAGCAGTTCTTC
CASSLTSGKVNEQFF
>TRBJ1-1|TRBV15|NA|TRBD1
TGTGCCACCAGCAGAGATCACGAGGGGGCGACTTTCTTT
CATSRDHEGATFF
>TRBJ1-4|TRBV5-3|NA|NA
TGTGCCAGAACCAACAGACCTAATGAAAAACTGTTTTTT
CARTNRPNEKLFF
>TRBJ1-3|TRBV7-9|NA|NA
TGTGCCAGCAGCTTAATCAGTGTGGCTGGAAACACCATATATTTT
CASSLISVAGNTIYF
>TRBJ2-1|TRBV7-8|NA|TRBD2
TGTGCCAGCAGCTTCCGAAGCCTAGCGGGGTACAATGAGCAGTTCTTC
CASSFRSLAGYNEQFF
>TRBJ2-5|TRBV24-1|NA|NA
TGTGCCACCAGTGATAATCAACTCAGGAAAGAGACCCAGTACTTC
CATSDNQLRKETQYF
>TRBJ2-2|TRBV6-5|NA|NA
TGTGCCAGCAGCCGCCAGTCTTACACCGGGGAGCTGTTTTTT
CASSRQSYTGELFF
>TRBJ1-1|TRBV4-2|NA|NA
TGTGCCAGCAGCCAAGTCTCGGGGGGGAACACTGAAGCTTTCTTT
CASSQVSGGNTEAFF
>TRBJ2-5|TRBV3-1/TRBV3-2|NA|NA
TGTGCCAGCCGGGACTACCAAGAGACCCAGTACTTC
CASRDYQETQYF
>TRBJ2-2|TRBV7-3|NA|TRBD2
TGTGCCAGCAGCGAGACTAGCGCGAACACCGGGGAGCTGTTTTTT
CASSETSANTGELFF
>TRBJ1-1|TRBV19|NA|NA
TGTGCCAGTAGTCTCGCAGTTGTCATGAACACTGAAGCTTTCTTT
CASSLAVVMNTEAFF
>TRBJ2-1|TRBV19|NA|TRBD2
TGTGCCAGTAGTATAAAGGCGGGAGGGCCGAGTGAGCAGTTCTTC
CASSIKAGGPSEQFF
>TRBJ1-1|TRBV29-1|NA|NA
TGCAGCGTTCAGTTCAGGGGTCGGGCTTGGAACACTGAAGCTTTCTTT
CSVQFRGRAWNTEAFF
>TRBJ1-1|TRBV30|once|TRBD1
TGTGCCTGGAGTGACAAATCAGGGGGCGAGACTGAAGCTTTCTTT
CAWSDKSGGETEAFF
>TRBJ2-7|TRBV6-6|NA|NA
TGTGCCAGCAGATCTACCGGGAGCTACTCCTACGAGCAGTACTTC
CASRSTGSYSYEQYF
>TRBJ2-1|TRBV4-2|NA|TRBD2
TGTGCCAGCAGCCAAGAGTATAGCGGGAGTGGTGATGAGCAGTTCTTC
CASSQEYSGSGDEQFF
>TRBJ1-6|TRBV19|NA|TRBD1
TGTGCCAGTAGTGCCGGGACAGTGAATAATTCACCCCTCCACTTT
CASSAGTVNNSPLHF
>TRBJ2-7|TRBV28|once|TRBD2
TGTGCCAGCAGCCCCCGACTAGCGGGACCCCACGAGCAGTACTTC
CASSPRLAGPHEQYF
>TRBJ2-4|TRBV19|NA|TRBD1
TGTGCCAGTAGTGCCAGGACAGGGGGGCTAGCCAAAAACATTCAGTACTTC
CASSARTGGLAKNIQYF
>TRBJ1-5|TRBV28|NA|NA
TGTGCCAGCAGCTCCGGGAGCAATCAGCCCCAGCATTTT
CASSSGSNQPQHF
>TRBJ2-7|TRBV18|NA|NA
TGTGCCAGCTCGCCTTCGGTTTACGAGCAGTACTTC
CASSPSVYEQYF
>TRBJ1-2|TRBV2|NA|NA
TGTGCCAGCAGTCCAGGGAGGTATGGCTACACCTTC
CASSPGRYGYTF
>TRBJ2-2|TRBV24-1|NA|TRBD2
TGTGCCACCAGTGATTTGGGGGGGGACACCGGGGAGCTGTTTTTT
CATSDLGGDTGELFF
>TRBJ2-5|TRBV7-2|NA|NA
TGTGCCAGCAGCTTAGCCTCAGGAAGGACAGAGCGGATGACCCAGTACTTC
CASSLASGRTERMTQYF
>TRBJ1-4|TRBV14|once|NA
TGTGCCAGCAGCCAGGGGCAGAAGACAACTAATGAAAAACTGTTTTTT
CASSQGQKTTNEKLFF
>TRBJ1-1|TRBV4-1|NA|TRBD1
TGCGCCAGCAGCCGAACCGGGACAGGGACTACGGGAGCTTTCTTT
CASSRTGTGTTGAFF
>TRBJ1-5|TRBV28|NA|NA
TGTGCCACGCAACTCCCCGGCAATCAGCCCCAGCATTTT
CATQLPGNQPQHF
>TRBJ2-1|TRBV27|NA|NA
TGTGCCAGCAGGGGGCGGCCCTACAATGAGCAGTTCTTC
CASRGRPYNEQFF
>TRBJ1-3|TRBV12-3/TRBV12-4|NA|NA
TGTGCCAGCAGGGACAGAGTCCGAAACACCATATATTTT
CASRDRVRNTIYF
>TRBJ1-5|TRBV19|once|TRBD1
TGTGCCAGTAGTTTCCTAACCATGGGACAGGCGCGTCAGCCCCAGCATTTT
CASSFLTMGQARQPQHF
>TRBJ2-7|TRBV4-2|few|TRBD1
TGTGCCAGCAGCCTCGGGTGGACAGGGGGCAACGAGCAGTACTTC
CASSLGWTGGNEQYF
>TRBJ2-7|TRBV29-1|NA|TRBD2
TGCAGCGTTCCCGGCGGGAGTGAAGAGCAGTACTTC
CSVPGGSEEQYF